This TCR beta chain was recorded in a study of post-analysis software for immune sequencing data. Study-level background: Several disease courses (relapsing-remitting, secondary progressive and progressive-relapsing) of multiple sclerosis were included.

The CDR3 totals 15 residues. Germline V gene sequence: CDR1 MNHEY, CDR2 SVGEGT. Details on this clonotype: Its antigen remains unknown. At one of its ends the junction is not consistent with the germline gene, which may arise from a read error.

Unique molecular identifiers were carried by the TCR beta cDNA libraries. Starting from around 0.96 to 9.9 million T cells, the study yielded 460,000 or so cDNA molecules. TCRdb analysed the PCR reads with MiXCR anew, one entry per CDR3 protein. The data contain roughly 800,000 distinct CDR3 sequences, 25% to 30% of them seen just once; the ten biggest clones take up around 0.56%. Notes on the study in general: The five TRBV segments detected at higher frequency in patients than in controls included TRBV5-6, TRBV5-1 and TRBV20-1. The study found significantly lower normalized Chao1 diversity in multiple sclerosis patients than in controls. With F measure, samples from one preparation batch clustered together strongly.

This TCR was sampled from a girl aged 5 to 17 with multiple sclerosis. V is TRBV6-2 or TRBV6-3 and J is TRBJ2-7, with 8 bases fitting TRBD1. The sequenced material came from blood. CDR3 sequence: CAGSSPGQANYEQYF. CDR3 coding DNA: TGTGCCGGCAGTTCTCCGGGACAGGCCAACTACGAGCAGTACTTC.